These 9 T cell receptor beta chains were sequenced from one sample in a study of shared clonotypes between healthy human individuals. Profiled with immunoSEQ multiplex PCR; TCRdb holds only in-frame clones, not every one. The sample carries roughly 490,000 clones, 70% to 80% recorded once. Sequenced: PBMCs. Source of these receptors: a woman in her thirties or forties in good health. Some clones in this sample may be carry-over from other donors' samples.

In nucleotides, the CDR3 is TGTGCCAGCAGTTCCCGACACCTCTATGGCTACACCTTC. This codes for CASSSRHLYGYTF. The V call is TRBV28, the J call TRBJ1-2; no reliable D call. The CDR3 is 13 residues long. Trimming took off 4 bases at V and 4 bases at J, with 10 bases between the two ends. The germline V gene has CDR1 MDHEN and CDR2 SYDVKM.

This clone was observed once. A much larger clone lies one base from this, so it may be a read error. This is likely a read error, given that the CDR3 carries no conserved phenylalanine or tryptophan at its end. The chain joins TRBV5-1 to TRBJ1-2, with TRBD1 identical over 9 bases. V was clipped by 0 bases and J by 7 bases; unmatched bases: 7. CDR1 and CDR2 from the germline V gene are SGHRS and YFSETQ. There are 15 residues in the CDR3. CDR3 DNA: TGCGCCAGCAGCTTGGACCCTTGGACAGGGGCTGGCTACACCTCC. It is translated as CASSLDPWTGAGYTS.

The genes are TRBV5-1 and TRBJ2-7, with TRBD2 matching 7 bases. The CDR3 spans 14 residues. After removal of 0 bases from V and 6 bases from J, the junction contained 6 bases not matched to a gene. CDR1 SGHRS and CDR2 YFSETQ come from the germline V gene. DNA of the CDR3: TGCGCCAGCAGCTTGGAAGGACTAGGATCCGAGCAGTACTTC. Protein sequence: CASSLEGLGSEQYF.

The chain links TRBV18 to TRBJ2-7; D gene ambiguous. The V end was cut by 0 bases, the J end by 1 base, with 16 bases between. The germline CDR1 and CDR2 sequences are KGHSH and LQKENI. The CDR3 has 17 residues. DNA for the CDR3: TGTGCCAGCTCACCACCTCCTGGGATTGGGGTGTCCTACGAGCAGTACTTC. Translation gives CASSPPPGIGVSYEQYF.

The chain is built from TRBV7-9 and TRBJ2-7, with D unresolved. V was pared by 5 bases and J by 9 bases, with 23 bases between. The CDR3 is 15 amino acids. Germline V CDR1 and CDR2: SEHNR, FQNEAQ (reference sequence). This CDR3 is CASSRELGLRRRQYF. The CDR3 coding sequence is TGTGCCAGCAGCCGCGAGTTGGGCTTACGACGGCGGCAGTACTTC.

V gene TRBV15 combines with J gene TRBJ2-7; 8 bases match TRBD2. The ends lost 3 bases at V and 3 bases at J; junction bases unmatched: 7. CDR1 and CDR2 from the germline V gene are LNHNV and YYDKDF (reference sequence). The CDR3 runs to 15 residues. Written as DNA, the CDR3 is TGTGCCACCAGCAGCCCTACTAGCGGCGACTACGAGCAGTACTTC. Translating it yields CATSSPTSGDYEQYF.

This rearrangement joins TRBV18 to TRBJ2-5, with unresolved D. This CDR3 has 14 residues. Per germline, CDR1 KGHSH and CDR2 LQKENI. The V gene lost 0 bases and the J gene lost 5 bases, with 10 bases spanning the gap. Written as DNA, the CDR3 is TGTGCCAGCTCACCACCGAGTAGGAGTGAGACCCAGTACTTC. Protein sequence: CASSPPSRSETQYF.

This chain uses TRBV5-1 with TRBJ2-3; 7 bases match TRBD2. The length of the CDR3 is 15 residues. Unmatched junction bases numbered 9, after V lost 4 bases and J lost 4 bases. CDR1 is SGHRS and CDR2 is YFSETQ in the germline V gene. In nucleotides, the CDR3 is TGCGCCAGCAGCCCCGGACTAGTTGGCTCAGATACGCAGTATTTT. The encoded protein is CASSPGLVGSDTQYF.

This clone qualifies as medium-sized (0.01 to 0.1%). Other DNA sequences of this sample code for an identical CDR3. The chain employs TRBV30 and TRBJ1-2, with D unclear. Between the trimmed V and J ends, which lost 0 bases and 4 bases, there was a span of 12 bases. The CDR3 loop spans 14 amino acids. CDR1 and CDR2 (germline): GTSNPN, SVGIG (reference sequence). The CDR3 DNA reads as TGTGCCTGGAGTGTCGGGCCTTCCTTCTATGGCTACACCTTC. It translates to CAWSVGPSFYGYTF.